A single sample gave rise to the 17 T cell receptor beta chains below, sequenced in a study of blood T cell repertoires in COVID-19. Some clones are missing from TCRdb's copy, which holds only in-frame ones; the method was immunoSEQ multiplex PCR. Of around 220,000 clones in the sample, around 84% were seen once. Material for sequencing was peripheral blood. These receptors all stem from a man aged 30-40 years with active or convalescent COVID-19.

The rearrangement uses TRBV7-2 and TRBJ1-2; tentatively, D is TRBD1 (5 bases). Germline V CDR1 and CDR2: SGHTA, FQGNSA. The CDR3 is 14 amino acids. Deletions cut 7 bases from V and 7 bases from J, with 19 bases between. The CDR3: CASKLGAGVSGYTF. DNA of the CDR3: TGTGCCAGCAAACTAGGGGCGGGGGTCTCTGGCTACACCTTC.

The J gene is TRBJ2-2, the V gene TRBV28; perhaps TRBD1 as D (6 bases). Between the trimmed V and J ends, which lost 6 bases and 0 bases, there was a span of 14 bases. The CDR3 runs 16 residues. The germline V gene encodes CDR1 MDHEN and CDR2 SYDVKM. The CDR3 reads CASRSGQLANTGELFF. For the CDR3, the DNA is TGTGCCAGCAGAAGCGGACAGCTCGCGAACACCGGGGAGCTGTTTTTT.

The chain employs TRBV5-6 and TRBJ2-1, with 11 bases that match TRBD1. The J segment lost 7 bases and the V segment lost 0 bases, leaving 3 bases of the junction unmatched. This CDR3 is 15 amino acids long. Germline V lookup: CDR1 SGHDT, CDR2 YYEEEE. DNA for the CDR3: TGTGCCAGCAGCTTGGTGGGACAGGGGGGAAATGAGCAGTTCTTC. Encoded protein: CASSLVGQGGNEQFF.

V usage is TRBV6-4 and J usage is TRBJ2-3, with TRBD2 matching 13 bases. The germline CDR1 and CDR2 sequences are MRHNA and SNTAGT. The CDR3 runs 13 residues. CDR3: CLGLAGVIDTQYF. The CDR3 nucleotides are TGTCTCGGACTAGCGGGAGTTATAGATACGCAGTATTTT.

The V gene is TRBV11-2, the J gene TRBJ2-3, with a weak D call TRBD2 (6 bases). V lost 6 bases and J 2 bases, leaving 12 bases between the germline ends. CDR1 and CDR2 from the germline V gene are SGHAT and FQNNGV. This CDR3 is 14 amino acids long. The CDR3 DNA follows: TGTGCCAGCAGTATGACTAGGACCACAGATACGCAGTATTTT. Translated, it gives CASSMTRTTDTQYF.

As concerns this clone: At one boundary the junction diverges from the germline segment, which might be a read error. The chain employs TRBV7-9 and TRBJ1-2, with D uncertain. The CDR3 sequence is 8 residues long. In germline, CDR1 is SEHNR, CDR2 FQNEAQ (reference sequence). CDR3 protein: CASSWRAF. CDR3 in DNA: TGTGCCAGCAGCTGGCGGGCCTTC.

This clone has only a few counts. J is TRBJ2-5 and V is TRBV19; D gene unclear. CDR3 length: 15 residues. The germline V gene has CDR1 LNHDA and CDR2 SQIVND (reference sequence). The V and J ends lost 2 bases and 2 bases respectively, with 12 bases between them. Here the CDR3 reads CASSIIPGFQETQYF. DNA for the CDR3: TGTGCCAGTAGTATAATCCCAGGATTTCAAGAGACCCAGTACTTC.

This chain joins TRBV6-5 and TRBJ1-2; possible D gene TRBD1, 5 bases. Germline V gives CDR1 MNHEY, CDR2 SVGAGI. This CDR3 spans 14 amino acids. Trimming removed 2 bases at V and 7 bases at J, with 14 bases between. The CDR3 loop reads CASSYLGPGGGYTF. CDR3 nucleotides: TGTGCCAGCAGTTACCTTGGGCCCGGGGGTGGCTACACCTTC.

The chain uses TRBV24-1 and TRBJ1-1; unclear D gene. This CDR3 is built from 12 residues. The V gene lost 5 bases and the J gene lost 5 bases, with 8 bases spanning the gap. Germline V gene data show CDR1 as KGHDR and CDR2 as SFDVKD. The CDR3 bases are TGTGCCACCAGTGGATCGGGGACTGAAGCTTTCTTT. Residues: CATSGSGTEAFF.

The rearrangement joins TRBV11-1 to TRBJ1-1; D unresolved. Between the trimmed V and J ends, which lost 6 bases and 2 bases, there was a span of 16 bases. CDR3 length: 15 residues. CDR1 is SGHAT, CDR2 FQDESV, per germline (reference sequence). DNA of the CDR3: TGTGCCAGCAGGAACAAGTCTCCCTCTAACACTGAAGCTTTCTTT. It codes for CASRNKSPSNTEAFF.

This clone was observed once. CDR3 loop: CAWSAGTGGTEAFF. The CDR3 nucleotides are TGTGCCTGGAGTGCAGGGACAGGGGGGACTGAAGCTTTCTTT. V and J are TRBV30 and TRBJ1-1, with 11 bases that match TRBD1. This CDR3 region has 14 residues. Germline lookup yields CDR1 GTSNPN and CDR2 SVGIG (reference sequence). Unmatched junction bases numbered 3, after V lost 1 base and J lost 5 bases.

The CDR3 sequence is CASSLEGYSNQPQHF. As DNA, the CDR3 is TGTGCCAGCAGCTTAGAGGGGTACAGCAATCAGCCCCAGCATTTT. This rearrangement joins TRBV7-9 to TRBJ1-5; D possibly corresponds to TRBD1 (5 bases). This CDR3 contains 15 residues. Per the germline V gene, CDR1 is SEHNR and CDR2 is FQNEAQ (reference sequence). V was shortened by 1 base and J by 1 base, with 8 bases between the two germline ends.

This clone appeared a single time. The sample carries other DNA sequences with the same CDR3. The chain recombines TRBV7-9 with TRBJ1-5; the match to TRBD1 covers 9 bases. Per germline, CDR1 SEHNR and CDR2 FQNEAQ (reference sequence). The CDR3 has 15 amino acids. The junction had 2 bases not matched to a gene; V was cut back by 2 bases and J by 3 bases. CDR3 residues: CASSLTGGDNQPQHF. The CDR3 nucleotides read TGTGCCAGCAGCTTAACAGGGGGCGACAATCAGCCCCAGCATTTT.

The chain uses TRBV28 and TRBJ2-7; the match to TRBD2 covers 11 bases. This CDR3 is 15 amino acids long. The germline CDR1 and CDR2 sequences are MDHEN and SYDVKM. Trimming took 7 bases from V and 3 from J; bases not matched to a gene: 8. The CDR3 sequence: CASTSPGLAVYEQYF. The CDR3 DNA follows: TGTGCCAGCACCTCACCGGGACTAGCGGTCTACGAGCAGTACTTC.

The chain links TRBV18 to TRBJ2-5; 8 bases line up with TRBD1. Germline trimming cut 2 bases from V and 5 bases from J; bases unmatched to any gene: 13. There are 17 residues in the CDR3. In germline, CDR1 is KGHSH, CDR2 LQKENI. CDR3 nucleotides: TGTGCCAGCTCACCATATGAGGGTCAGGGGGCCCTCGAGACCCAGTACTTC. Its translation: CASSPYEGQGALETQYF.

The chain combines TRBV7-9 with TRBJ2-3, with a weak D call TRBD2 (5 bases). The CDR3 totals 15 residues. V was pared by 1 base and J by 2 bases, with 10 bases between. Germline V gene sequence: CDR1 SEHNR, CDR2 FQNEAQ (reference sequence). CDR3 residues: CASSLEGGLTDTQYF. In DNA, the CDR3 is TGTGCCAGCAGCTTAGAAGGCGGACTCACAGATACGCAGTATTTT.

V and J are TRBV11-2 and TRBJ1-1; weak D call: TRBD1 (5 bases). Germline V lookup: CDR1 SGHAT, CDR2 FQNNGV. This CDR3 contains 15 residues. Trimming cost V 3 bases and J 5 bases, with 16 bases left between them. As DNA, the CDR3 is TGTGCCAGCAGCTTGCTATCTGGGGGGAGGACTGAAGCTTTCTTT. It codes for CASSLLSGGRTEAFF.